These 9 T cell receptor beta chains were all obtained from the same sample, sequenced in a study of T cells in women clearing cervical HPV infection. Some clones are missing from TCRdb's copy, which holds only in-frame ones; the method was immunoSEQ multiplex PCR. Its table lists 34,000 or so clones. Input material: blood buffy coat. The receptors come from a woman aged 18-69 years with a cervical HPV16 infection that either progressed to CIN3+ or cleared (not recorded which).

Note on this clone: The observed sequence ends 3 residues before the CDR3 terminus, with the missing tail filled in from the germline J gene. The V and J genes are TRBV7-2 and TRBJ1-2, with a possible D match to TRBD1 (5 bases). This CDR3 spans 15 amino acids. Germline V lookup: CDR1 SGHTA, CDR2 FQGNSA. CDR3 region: CASSLLGQGSYDYTF. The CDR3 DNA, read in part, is TGTGCCAGCAGCTTACTGGGGCAGGGCTCCTACGAC. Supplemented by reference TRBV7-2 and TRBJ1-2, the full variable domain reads GAGVSQSPSNKVTEKGKDVELRCDPISGHTALYWYRQSLGQGLEFLIYFQGNSAPDKSGLPSDRFSAERTGGSVSTLTIQRTQQEDSAVYLCASSLLGQGSYDYTFGSGTRLTVV.

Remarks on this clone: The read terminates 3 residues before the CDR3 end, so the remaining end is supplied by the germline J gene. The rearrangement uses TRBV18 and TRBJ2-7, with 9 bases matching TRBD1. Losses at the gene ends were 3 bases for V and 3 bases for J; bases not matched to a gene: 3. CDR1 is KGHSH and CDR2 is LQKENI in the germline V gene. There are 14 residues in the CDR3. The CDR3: CASSPGQGSYEQYF. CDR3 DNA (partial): TGTGCCAGCTCACCGGGACAGGGCAGCTACGAG.

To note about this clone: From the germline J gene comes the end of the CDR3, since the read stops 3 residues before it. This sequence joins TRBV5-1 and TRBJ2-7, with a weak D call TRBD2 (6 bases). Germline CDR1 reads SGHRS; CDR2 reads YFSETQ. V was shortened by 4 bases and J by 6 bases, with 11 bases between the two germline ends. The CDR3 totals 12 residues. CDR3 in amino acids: CASSMGLSEQYF. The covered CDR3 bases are TGCGCCAGCAGCATGGGACTCTCCGAG.

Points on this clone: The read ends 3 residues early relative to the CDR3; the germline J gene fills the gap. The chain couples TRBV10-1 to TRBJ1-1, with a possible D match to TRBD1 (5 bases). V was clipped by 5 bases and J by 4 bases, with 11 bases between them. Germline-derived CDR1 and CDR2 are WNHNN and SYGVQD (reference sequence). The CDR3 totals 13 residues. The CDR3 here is CASSPTGATEAFF. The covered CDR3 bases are TGCGCCAGCAGTCCGACTGGGGCCACTGAA.

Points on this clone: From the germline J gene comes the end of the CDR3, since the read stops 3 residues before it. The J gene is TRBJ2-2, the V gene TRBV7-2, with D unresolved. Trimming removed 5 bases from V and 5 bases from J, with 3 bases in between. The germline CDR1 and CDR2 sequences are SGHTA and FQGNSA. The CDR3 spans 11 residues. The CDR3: CASSRTGELFF. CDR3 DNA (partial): TGTGCCAGCAGCCGGACCGGGGAG. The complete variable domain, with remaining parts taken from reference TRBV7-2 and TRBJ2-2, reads GAGVSQSPSNKVTEKGKDVELRCDPISGHTALYWYRQSLGQGLEFLIYFQGNSAPDKSGLPSDRFSAERTGGSVSTLTIQRTQQEDSAVYLCASSRTGELFFGEGSRLTVL.

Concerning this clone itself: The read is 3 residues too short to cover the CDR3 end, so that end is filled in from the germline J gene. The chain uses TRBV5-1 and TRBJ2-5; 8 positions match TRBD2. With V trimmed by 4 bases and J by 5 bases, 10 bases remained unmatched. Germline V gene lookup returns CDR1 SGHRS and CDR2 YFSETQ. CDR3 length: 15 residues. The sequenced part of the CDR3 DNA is TGCGCCAGCAGCGTCGGGGGGGATATTACGGAGACC. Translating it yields CASSVGGDITET. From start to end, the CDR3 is CASSVGGDITETQYF.

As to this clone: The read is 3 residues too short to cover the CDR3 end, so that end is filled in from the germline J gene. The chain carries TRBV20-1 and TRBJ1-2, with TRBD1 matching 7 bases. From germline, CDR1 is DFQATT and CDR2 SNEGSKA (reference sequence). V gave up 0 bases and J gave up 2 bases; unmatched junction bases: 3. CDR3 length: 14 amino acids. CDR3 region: CSAREGRGNYGYTF. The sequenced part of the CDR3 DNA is TGCAGTGCTAGAGAGGGCAGGGGGAACTATGGC.

The CDR3 bases that were read are TGTGCCAGCTCACTGGGACAGGGGGCTGATGGC. This encodes CASSLGQGADG. The entire CDR3 reads CASSLGQGADGYTF. The V call is TRBV18, the J call TRBJ1-2; 12 positions agree with TRBD1. From the germline J gene comes the end of the CDR3, since the read stops 3 residues before it. CDR1 is KGHSH and CDR2 is LQKENI in the germline V gene. This CDR3 has 14 amino acids. The V gene end was trimmed by 4 bases and the J gene end by 6 bases; junction bases not matched to a gene: 3.

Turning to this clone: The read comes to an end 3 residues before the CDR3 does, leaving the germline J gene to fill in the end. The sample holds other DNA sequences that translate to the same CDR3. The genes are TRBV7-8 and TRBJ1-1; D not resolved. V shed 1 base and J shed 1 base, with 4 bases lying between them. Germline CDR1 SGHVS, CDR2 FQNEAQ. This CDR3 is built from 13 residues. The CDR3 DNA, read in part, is TGTGCCAGCAGCTTAGAAGGGAACACTGAA. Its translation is CASSLEGNTE. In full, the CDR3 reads CASSLEGNTEAFF.